Presented here are 25 T cell receptor beta chains from one specimen sequenced in a study of Ad26.COV2.S vaccination and SARS-CoV-2 variants. Treatment defined: around 19 received Ad26.COV2.S at low or high dose, single or two shots; about 5 received placebo; per-sample allocation not given. All samples were drawn on day 63, counting from the first vaccine or placebo injection. Using immunoSEQ multiplex PCR, the repertoire was profiled, and TCRdb retains in-frame clones only, with some absent. The sample contains fewer than 400,000 clones, 90% of which appear only once. Material: peripheral blood, obtained in a trial of Ad26.COV2.S vaccine versus placebo. These receptors originate from a person between 18 and 59 years old who received the Ad26.COV2.S COVID-19 vaccine or a placebo.

The rearrangement links TRBV29-1 to TRBJ2-7, with 9 bases aligning to TRBD1. The CDR3 runs to 16 residues. Per germline, CDR1 SQVTM and CDR2 ANQGSEA. J was trimmed by 6 bases and V by 1 base; bases with no gene match: 13. As DNA, the CDR3 is TGCAGCGTTGAAGGGGTCGGGGGACAGGGACCCTCCGAGCAGTACTTC. Translation gives CSVEGVGGQGPSEQYF.

The chain is built from TRBV6-5 and TRBJ2-2, with D possibly matching TRBD1 (5 bases). Germline CDR1 reads MNHEY; CDR2 reads SVGAGI. This CDR3 region has 12 residues. The V and J ends lost 7 bases and 4 bases respectively, with 7 bases between them. The CDR3 sequence: CASKGSTGELFF. CDR3 DNA sequence: TGTGCCAGCAAGGGGTCCACCGGGGAGCTGTTTTTT.

This chain uses TRBV5-1 with TRBJ2-1; D is unresolved. The V gene lost 9 bases and the J gene lost 5 bases, with 21 bases spanning the gap. Germline V gene sequence: CDR1 SGHRS, CDR2 YFSETQ. This CDR3 has 15 amino acids. The CDR3 spells CATYIGPATNNEQFF. As DNA, the CDR3 is TGCGCCACCTATATAGGCCCGGCCACTAACAATGAGCAGTTCTTC.

The chain is built from TRBV25-1 and TRBJ1-4, with D possibly matching TRBD1 (5 bases). This CDR3 contains 17 residues. The V end was cut by 8 bases, the J end by 4 bases, with 23 bases between. CDR1 is MGHDK, CDR2 SYGVNS, per germline. CDR3 in amino acids: CASSRAFRRRNNEKLFF. CDR3 DNA sequence: TGTGCCAGCTCCAGGGCTTTCCGACGGCGGAATAATGAAAAACTGTTTTTT.

The chain uses TRBV30 and TRBJ1-3; TRBD1 is a possible D gene (5 bases). The germline V gene encodes CDR1 GTSNPN and CDR2 SVGIG (reference sequence). The V and J ends lost 6 bases and 3 bases respectively, with 12 bases between them. The CDR3 totals 13 residues. The CDR3 nucleotides read TGTGCCTGTCCCCAGGGCGGTGGAAACACCATATATTTT. Its translation: CACPQGGGNTIYF.

This chain connects TRBV7-8 to TRBJ2-3, with D possibly matching TRBD1 (6 bases). Germline V gene lookup returns CDR1 SGHVS and CDR2 FQNEAQ. V was cut by 4 bases and J by 1 base, with 30 bases left in between. The CDR3 length is 21 residues. CDR3 bases: TGTGCCAGCAGCTCACCACAGACGGGAAGGGGGAGCTTATCTGGCACAGATACGCAGTATTTT. As protein: CASSSPQTGRGSLSGTDTQYF.

V gene TRBV7-9 combines with J gene TRBJ1-2, with D perhaps TRBD1 (6 bases). V was cut by 5 bases and J by 4 bases, with 14 bases left in between. Germline V gene sequence: CDR1 SEHNR, CDR2 FQNEAQ (reference sequence). The CDR3 runs 14 residues. CDR3 protein: CASSDRDRFYGYTF. CDR3 DNA sequence: TGTGCCAGCAGCGATCGTGACAGGTTCTATGGCTACACCTTC.

The CDR3, as DNA: TGCGCCAGCAGCCAAGAACCCCGGGAAGGGGCTGAAAAACTGTTTTTT. Amino acid sequence: CASSQEPREGAEKLFF. The rearrangement links TRBV4-3 to TRBJ1-4, with a possible D match to TRBD1 (5 bases). Trimming took 0 bases from V and 7 from J, leaving 15 bases between them. Looked up from germline, CDR1 is LGHNA and CDR2 is YSLEER. The CDR3 has 16 residues.

This clone was counted a single time. This chain connects TRBV29-1 to TRBJ2-7, with D possibly TRBD2 on 6 matching bases. Germline CDR1 reads SQVTM; CDR2 reads ANQGSEA. This CDR3 comprises 12 residues. The V end was cut by 6 bases, the J end by 4 bases, with 13 bases between. CDR3 DNA sequence: TGCAGCGTAAACGAGGAGGGTTACGAGCAGTACTTC. Its protein is CSVNEEGYEQYF.

The chain's CDR3 is CASSYGNSGNTIYF. The CDR3 DNA reads as TGTGCCAGCAGTTACGGGAACTCTGGAAACACCATATATTTT. The chain links TRBV6-5 to TRBJ1-3; D is unresolved. This CDR3 is 14 amino acids long. Germline lookup yields CDR1 MNHEY and CDR2 SVGAGI. V was shortened by 2 bases and J by 0 bases, with 5 bases between the two germline ends.

The rearrangement uses TRBV7-8 and TRBJ2-1; TRBD2 agrees at 11 bases. CDR1 and CDR2 from the germline V gene are SGHVS and FQNEAQ. The V segment lost 5 bases and the J segment 0 bases; nucleotides outside the gene matches: 12. The CDR3 is 19 residues long. The CDR3 DNA reads as TGTGCCAGCAGCGGACTAGCGGGTAGGCCCTCCAGCTCCTACAATGAGCAGTTCTTC. It translates to CASSGLAGRPSSSYNEQFF.

This clone has only a few counts. This chain connects TRBV10-3 to TRBJ1-1, with D tentatively TRBD1 (6 bases). From germline, CDR1 is ENHRY and CDR2 SYGVKD. CDR3 size: 16 residues. Trimming pared 10 bases from V and 2 bases from J, leaving 23 bases between. CDR3 nucleotides: TGTGCCACCTACCGGGGTTGGGGGACACCTAACACTGAAGCTTTCTTT. It codes for CATYRGWGTPNTEAFF.

The gene calls are TRBV5-1 and TRBJ2-1, with TRBD2 matching over 9 bases. This CDR3 comprises 15 residues. The V gene's germline CDR1 is SGHRS and CDR2 YFSETQ. Losses at the gene ends were 7 bases for V and 7 bases for J; bases not matched to a gene: 12. The CDR3 sequence is CASAPSGVIQNEQFF. The DNA of the CDR3 is TGCGCCAGCGCCCCTAGCGGGGTTATTCAGAATGAGCAGTTCTTC.

This clone came up once. V gene TRBV7-2 combines with J gene TRBJ2-2; D is unclear. The germline CDR1 and CDR2 sequences are SGHTA and FQGNSA. This CDR3 has 13 amino acids. The V end was cut by 1 base, the J end by 13 bases, with 13 bases between. The CDR3 loop is CASSLVGPIGLFF. The CDR3 DNA follows: TGTGCCAGCAGCTTAGTAGGCCCAATTGGGCTGTTTTTT.

This sequence joins TRBV11-2 and TRBJ2-7; 10 bases align to TRBD2. The V gene's germline CDR1 is SGHAT and CDR2 FQNNGV. The length of the CDR3 is 17 residues. After removal of 3 bases from V and 0 bases from J, the junction contained 8 bases not matched to a gene. CDR3 sequence (DNA): TGTGCCAGCAGCTTGACCTGGACTAGCGGCAGCTCCTACGAGCAGTACGTC. This translates into CASSLTWTSGSSYEQYV.

The genes are TRBV9 and TRBJ2-5; 8 bases are a match to TRBD1. Germline trimming cut 4 bases from V and 5 bases from J; bases unmatched to any gene: 4. The CDR3 is 13 amino acids. The germline gives CDR1 SGDLS, CDR2 YYNGEE. This CDR3 is CASSLRGQETQYF. DNA for the CDR3: TGTGCCAGCAGCCTCAGGGGGCAGGAGACCCAGTACTTC.

This chain's CDR3 is CASRGLNTGELFF. CDR3 coding DNA: TGTGCCAGCAGGGGTTTGAACACCGGGGAGCTGTTTTTT. The chain links TRBV12-3 or TRBV12-4 to TRBJ2-2; D call uncertain. There are 13 residues in the CDR3. V was shortened by 6 bases and J by 1 base, with 6 bases between the two germline ends.

This clone was seen just once. This chain uses TRBV5-6 with TRBJ1-4; D perhaps matches TRBD1 (6 bases). Trimming took off 1 base at V and 2 bases at J, with 15 bases between the two ends. The length of the CDR3 is 17 residues. The germline V gene has CDR1 SGHDT and CDR2 YYEEEE. The CDR3 bases are TGTGCCAGCAGCTTGCTGAGGGGGGAGCTCACTAATGAAAAACTGTTTTTT. Translation gives CASSLLRGELTNEKLFF.

The genes are TRBV4-1 and TRBJ1-5, with 7 bases that match TRBD1. The J segment lost 1 base and the V segment lost 1 base, leaving 4 bases of the junction unmatched. The length of the CDR3 is 16 residues. The V gene's germline CDR1 is MGHRA and CDR2 YSYEKL. The CDR3: CASSQGQGGSNQPQHF. The CDR3 coding sequence is TGCGCCAGCAGCCAAGGACAGGGAGGGAGCAATCAGCCCCAGCATTTT.

The genes are TRBV14 and TRBJ1-1; possibly TRBD1 for D (5 bases). CDR1 and CDR2 (germline): SGHDN, FVKESK. V shed 4 bases and J shed 1 base, with 19 bases lying between them. This CDR3 has 17 amino acids. DNA of the CDR3: TGTGCCAGCAGCCCCCTAGGGGACGGGTGGCGGAACACTGAAGCTTTCTTT. It specifies CASSPLGDGWRNTEAFF.

The J gene is TRBJ2-1, the V gene TRBV7-3, with 9 bases matching TRBD2. This CDR3 has 15 amino acids. Trimming removed 2 bases from V and 5 bases from J; junction bases left unmatched: 4. Germline values: CDR1 SGHTA, CDR2 FQGTGA. The CDR3 region is CASSLGVAGDNEQFF. CDR3 nucleotide sequence: TGTGCCAGCAGCTTAGGGGTAGCGGGAGACAATGAGCAGTTCTTC.

The rearrangement uses TRBV3-1 (or the pseudogene TRBV3-2) and TRBJ1-1, with D unclear. Per germline, CDR1 LGHDT and CDR2 YNNKEL (reference sequence). The ends were cut back, 3 bases at V and 7 bases at J, with 12 bases in the middle. The CDR3 loop spans 13 amino acids. In nucleotides, the CDR3 is TGTGCCAGCAGCCAGGGTTCGTTGGGTGAAGCTTTCTTT. It codes for CASSQGSLGEAFF.

The CDR3 DNA is TGTGCCAGCTCACCGGCGGGGACTAGCGGGATTAGGGCAGATACGCAGTATTTT. This sequence encodes CASSPAGTSGIRADTQYF. The V and J genes are TRBV18 and TRBJ2-3; the match to TRBD2 covers 13 bases. CDR1 is KGHSH, CDR2 LQKENI, per germline. V lost 3 bases, J lost 4 bases, and 10 bases stayed unmatched. The CDR3 covers 18 residues.

The chain recombines TRBV4-3 with TRBJ1-3; D may be TRBD1 (5 bases). CDR1 and CDR2 (germline): LGHNA, YSLEER. This CDR3 spans 17 amino acids. V was shortened by 2 bases and J by 0 bases, with 14 bases between the two germline ends. In nucleotides, the CDR3 is TGCGCCAGCAGCCAAAGCAGGGTCAGCCGCTCTGGAAACACCATATATTTT. This encodes CASSQSRVSRSGNTIYF.

The chain uses TRBV9 and TRBJ1-4; D not certain. CDR3 length: 15 residues. V gave up 3 bases and J gave up 4 bases, with 13 bases separating them. The germline CDR1 and CDR2 sequences are SGDLS and YYNGEE. In nucleotides, the CDR3 is TGTGCCAGCAGCGCCATAGGACGGCATAATGAAAAACTGTTTTTT. Its translation is CASSAIGRHNEKLFF.